Each of the 27 T cell receptor beta chains below was sequenced from the same sample in a study of somatic mutations in cytotoxic T cells in rheumatoid arthritis. The data were produced by immunoSEQ multiplex PCR, yet TCRdb's version contains in-frame clones alone and is incomplete. This table holds about 25,000 clones, roughly 74% found once. The sequenced material came from CD8+ T cells sorted from blood. The receptors originated from a woman aged 18-29 years in good health.

The gene calls are TRBV27 and TRBJ2-3, with a possible D match to TRBD1 (5 bases). The germline V gene encodes CDR1 MNHEY and CDR2 SMNVEV (reference sequence). Between the trimmed V and J ends, which lost 5 bases and 9 bases, there was a span of 21 bases. The CDR3 has 15 amino acids. The CDR3 sequence is CASSPIGLQGGTQYF. CDR3 DNA: TGTGCCAGCAGTCCCATCGGCCTTCAGGGTGGAACGCAGTATTTT.

A few counts support this clone. The chain has TRBV4-1 and TRBJ1-2, with D perhaps TRBD1 (5 bases). CDR3 length equals 14 residues. V gave up 3 bases and J gave up 3 bases, with 11 bases separating them. In germline, CDR1 is MGHRA, CDR2 YSYEKL. In DNA form, the CDR3 reads TGCGCCAGCAGCCAGTGGGGGACGGACTATGGCTACACCTTC. Protein sequence: CASSQWGTDYGYTF.

This clone has only a few counts. The chain couples TRBV28 to TRBJ1-2; TRBD1 matches 7 bases. The CDR3 has 14 residues. CDR1 is MDHEN and CDR2 is SYDVKM in the germline V gene. The V and J ends lost 3 bases and 4 bases, in that order; junction bases with no gene match: 5. The CDR3 protein is CASSFEGQLYGYTF. CDR3 in DNA: TGTGCCAGCAGTTTTGAGGGACAGCTCTATGGCTACACCTTC.

This rearrangement joins TRBV30 to TRBJ2-7; D call uncertain. The ends were cut back, 2 bases at V and 4 bases at J, with 6 bases in the middle. The CDR3 totals 11 residues. CDR1 and CDR2 from the germline V gene are GTSNPN and SVGIG (reference sequence). The CDR3 protein is CAWSPSYEQYF. Written as DNA, the CDR3 is TGTGCCTGGAGTCCATCATACGAGCAGTACTTC. Using reference TRBV30 and TRBJ2-7 for the parts outside the CDR3, the full variable domain is SQTIHQWPATLVQPVGSPLSLECTVEGTSNPNLYWYRQAAGRGLQLLFYSVGIGQISSEVPQNLSASRPQDRQFILSSKKLLLSDSGFYLCAWSPSYEQYFGPGTRLTVT.

V gene TRBV19 combines with J gene TRBJ1-5; a possible D gene is TRBD1 (5 bases). This CDR3 region has 15 residues. With 0 bases removed from V and 7 bases from J, the gap between germline ends came to 13 bases. CDR1 and CDR2 from the germline V gene are LNHDA and SQIVND (reference sequence). CDR3 DNA: TGTGCCAGTAGTATAGATCGAGGGGAAGGGCAGCCCCAGCATTTT. Translation: CASSIDRGEGQPQHF. Filled out from reference TRBV19 and TRBJ1-5, the complete variable domain reads DGGITQSPKYLFRKEGQNVTLSCEQNLNHDAMYWYRQDPGQGLRLIYYSQIVNDFQKGDIAEGYSVSREKKESFPLTVTSAQKNPTAFYLCASSIDRGEGQPQHFGDGTRLSIL.

CDR3 region: CASFRGQGAASGHEQYV. Written as DNA, the CDR3 is TGTGCCAGCTTCCGAGGCCAGGGTGCCGCTTCCGGCCACGAGCAGTACGTC. V gene TRBV6-4 combines with J gene TRBJ2-7, with a tentative D call TRBD1 (5 bases). CDR3 size: 17 residues. The V end was cut by 8 bases, the J end by 5 bases, with 28 bases between. From germline, CDR1 is MRHNA and CDR2 SNTAGT.

The chain employs TRBV4-2 and TRBJ2-2; 11 nucleotides agree with TRBD2. The CDR3 has 16 amino acids. Germline CDR1 reads LGHNA; CDR2 reads YNFKEQ. Trimming took 4 bases from V and 8 from J; bases not matched to a gene: 9. CDR3 protein: CASSPEGSGGAGELFF. The CDR3 bases are TGTGCCAGCAGCCCAGAGGGTAGCGGGGGGGCTGGGGAGCTGTTTTTT.

V and J are TRBV7-9 and TRBJ1-2, with a tentative D call TRBD1 (5 bases). Germline loops: CDR1 SEHNR, CDR2 FQNEAQ (reference sequence). This CDR3 has 15 amino acids. V lost 4 bases to trimming and J lost 6 bases, with 18 bases between them. The CDR3 loop is CASSSEGTPKDGYTF. DNA for the CDR3: TGTGCCAGCAGCTCAGAGGGGACGCCGAAAGATGGCTACACCTTC.

The rearrangement joins TRBV5-1 to TRBJ2-7; the D gene is possibly TRBD1 (6 bases). The V end was cut by 4 bases, the J end by 0 bases, with 11 bases between. Looked up from germline, CDR1 is SGHRS and CDR2 is YFSETQ. The CDR3 has 14 residues. The CDR3 loop reads CASSLRGASYEQYF. The CDR3 DNA is TGCGCCAGCAGCCTCAGGGGAGCCTCCTACGAGCAGTACTTC.

The J gene is TRBJ2-7, the V gene TRBV28, with 15 bases matching TRBD2. The CDR3 consists of 19 residues. Germline CDR1 reads MDHEN; CDR2 reads SYDVKM. The ends lost 6 bases at V and 3 bases at J; junction bases unmatched: 15. The CDR3 DNA is TGTGCCAGCAGACCGGGACTAGCGGGAGGCCACGCCAGGGACTACGAGCAGTACTTC. Encoded protein: CASRPGLAGGHARDYEQYF.

The chain carries TRBV28 and TRBJ1-5; TRBD1 matches at 10 bases. The V gene end was trimmed by 6 bases and the J gene end by 0 bases; junction bases not matched to a gene: 8. This CDR3 is built from 17 residues. Germline V lookup: CDR1 MDHEN, CDR2 SYDVKM. This chain's CDR3 is CASRAGTGVISNQPQHF. The CDR3 nucleotides are TGTGCCAGCAGAGCCGGGACAGGGGTCATTAGCAATCAGCCCCAGCATTTT. The full variable domain, rest sourced from reference TRBV28 and TRBJ1-5, is DVKVTQSSRYLVKRTGEKVFLECVQDMDHENMFWYRQDPGLGLRLIYFSYDVKMKEKGDIPEGYSVSREKKERFSLILESASTNQTSMYLCASRAGTGVISNQPQHFGDGTRLSIL.

This clone occurred a few times. This chain uses TRBV5-1 with TRBJ1-1; D is unclear. The V end was cut by 0 bases, the J end by 1 base, with 10 bases between. Germline V gene lookup returns CDR1 SGHRS and CDR2 YFSETQ. The CDR3 extends over 15 amino acids. In nucleotides, the CDR3 is TGCGCCAGCAGCTTGGGGCGGACGGCGAACACTGAAGCTTTCTTT. Residues: CASSLGRTANTEAFF.

The CDR3 DNA is TGTGCCAGCAGCCCCGGGGGCTCCGTGTACGAGCAGTACTTC. The encoded protein is CASSPGGSVYEQYF. This chain uses TRBV7-2 with TRBJ2-7; D possibly matches TRBD1 or TRBD2 (6 bases each). The V and J ends lost 5 bases and 4 bases respectively, with 15 bases between them. The CDR3 covers 14 residues. Germline CDR1 is SGHTA and CDR2 is FQGNSA. Using reference TRBV7-2 and TRBJ2-7 for the parts outside the CDR3, the full variable domain is GAGVSQSPSNKVTEKGKDVELRCDPISGHTALYWYRQSLGQGLEFLIYFQGNSAPDKSGLPSDRFSAERTGGSVSTLTIQRTQQEDSAVYLCASSPGGSVYEQYFGPGTRLTVT.

The rearrangement joins TRBV28 to TRBJ1-5; 12 bases map to TRBD1. The V segment lost 2 bases and the J segment 3 bases; nucleotides outside the gene matches: 11. CDR3 length: 19 amino acids. Germline V CDR1 and CDR2: MDHEN, SYDVKM. CDR3 DNA sequence: TGTGCCAGCAGTTTAGGAATTACCGGGACAGGGGGCCCCAATCAGCCCCAGCATTTT. Translated, it gives CASSLGITGTGGPNQPQHF.

This clone was seen more than once but under ten times. The V and J genes are TRBV6-6 and TRBJ1-2, with unresolved D. Looked up from germline, CDR1 is MNHNY and CDR2 is SVGAGI (reference sequence). Trimming left V 4 bases short and J 12 bases short, with 12 bases between. This CDR3 has 11 residues. Written as DNA, the CDR3 is TGTGCCAGCAGTTCCTCCGGTGGAGACACCTTC. Its translation: CASSSSGGDTF.

The rearrangement joins TRBV28 to TRBJ2-1; unclear D gene. Trimming left V 9 bases short and J 4 bases short, with 7 bases between. CDR1 and CDR2 (germline): MDHEN, SYDVKM. This CDR3 is built from 11 residues. The CDR3 loop reads CARYRYNEQFF. The CDR3 DNA is TGTGCCAGATACAGATACAATGAGCAGTTCTTC.

The genes are TRBV15 and TRBJ1-1, with D unresolved. Between the trimmed V and J ends, which lost 8 bases and 1 base, there was a span of 11 bases. The CDR3 has 13 amino acids. Germline V gene sequence: CDR1 LNHNV, CDR2 YYDKDF (reference sequence). The CDR3, as DNA: TGTGCCACCGCGGCGAAAGGGAACACTGAAGCTTTCTTT. It translates to CATAAKGNTEAFF. Combining the CDR3 with reference TRBV15 and TRBJ1-1 gives the whole variable domain DAMVIQNPRYQVTQFGKPVTLSCSQTLNHNVMYWYQQKSSQAPKLLFHYYDKDFNNEADTPDNFQSRRPNTSFCFLDIRSPGLGDTAMYLCATAAKGNTEAFFGQGTRLTVV.

The rearrangement uses TRBV4-1 and TRBJ2-3; tentative D call: TRBD2 (5 bases). CDR3 length: 17 residues. Trimming took 3 bases from V and 0 from J, leaving 16 bases between them. Germline CDR1 is MGHRA and CDR2 is YSYEKL. DNA for the CDR3: TGCGCCAGCAGCCAGAGGAACGGCGGAGGTAGCACAGATACGCAGTATTTT. It is translated as CASSQRNGGGSTDTQYF.

A few counts support this clone. The chain carries TRBV10-3 and TRBJ1-5; D is undetermined. Trimming removed 10 bases from V and 1 base from J, with 20 bases in between. Germline V gene lookup returns CDR1 ENHRY and CDR2 SYGVKD. The CDR3 is 16 residues long. Here the CDR3 reads CATPVFPQVSNQPQHF. In DNA, the CDR3 is TGTGCCACCCCCGTTTTCCCCCAGGTAAGCAATCAGCCCCAGCATTTT.

V usage is TRBV9 and J usage is TRBJ2-2; TRBD2 agrees at 9 bases. Germline CDR1 and CDR2: SGDLS and YYNGEE. This CDR3 spans 14 amino acids. V was clipped by 2 bases and J by 5 bases; unmatched bases: 1. The CDR3 DNA reads as TGTGCCAGCAGCGTTAGCGGGGGAACCGGGGAGCTGTTTTTT. This encodes CASSVSGGTGELFF.

With respect to this clone: The sample contains more than one DNA sequence encoding this CDR3. J is TRBJ1-2 and V is TRBV4-1; 8 bases map to TRBD1. The CDR3 consists of 15 residues. Germline CDR1 MGHRA, CDR2 YSYEKL. V shed 0 bases and J 5 bases; nucleotides not matched to a gene: 5. CDR3 in amino acids: CASSQEETGVYGYTF. In nucleotides, the CDR3 is TGCGCCAGCAGCCAAGAAGAGACAGGGGTTTATGGCTACACCTTC.

This sequence joins TRBV9 and TRBJ1-1; a possible D gene is TRBD1 (6 bases). Germline V gene sequence: CDR1 SGDLS, CDR2 YYNGEE. V was trimmed by 0 bases and J by 5 bases, leaving 17 bases between them. The CDR3 length is 16 residues. The CDR3 DNA reads TGTGCCAGCAGCGTAGCGGCGTCGGGGGCGTGGACTGAAGCTTTCTTT. This sequence encodes CASSVAASGAWTEAFF.

To note about this clone: One end of the junction does not line up with germline, which may come from a read error. As DNA, the CDR3 is TGTGCCAGCAGTTACGGAGGGTCCTTCGTCTTC. This encodes CASSYGGSFVF. V and J are TRBV6-6 and TRBJ2-7; tentative D call: TRBD2 (6 bases). CDR3 length equals 11 residues. CDR1 is MNHNY, CDR2 SVGAGI, per germline (reference sequence).

The rearrangement links TRBV4-2 to TRBJ1-2; 7 nucleotides agree with TRBD1. The CDR3 is 13 residues long. Germline CDR1 is LGHNA and CDR2 is YNFKEQ. The ends lost 3 bases at V and 5 bases at J; junction bases unmatched: 3. The CDR3 region has the DNA TGTGCCAGCAGCCAGGGACAGCCTTATGGCTACACCTTC. Translation gives CASSQGQPYGYTF.

The rearrangement uses TRBV2 and TRBJ2-5; D not certain. This CDR3 region has 13 residues. Trimming took 4 bases from V and 1 from J, leaving 7 bases between them. Germline V CDR1 and CDR2: SNHLY, FYNNEI. CDR3 protein: CASSVGFQETQYF. As DNA, the CDR3 is TGTGCCAGCAGTGTCGGTTTCCAAGAGACCCAGTACTTC.

This CDR3 is CASSISLSPEDTEAFF. The CDR3 DNA reads as TGTGCCAGTAGTATAAGTCTCTCGCCCGAGGACACTGAAGCTTTCTTT. The chain employs TRBV19 and TRBJ1-1; D unclear. This CDR3 has 16 residues. V lost 2 bases and J lost 3, with 16 bases in between. CDR1 LNHDA and CDR2 SQIVND come from the germline V gene (reference sequence).

This clone was observed a single time. The chain links TRBV19 to TRBJ1-4; TRBD1 is a possible D gene (6 bases). Germline V lookup: CDR1 LNHDA, CDR2 SQIVND (reference sequence). V was pared by 9 bases and J by 8 bases, with 19 bases between. This CDR3 region has 14 residues. For the CDR3, the DNA is TGTGCCAGCCGGACCCTCGACAGGCCCGAAAAACTGTTTTTT. It specifies CASRTLDRPEKLFF.